This T cell receptor (beta chain) derives from a study of T cells in Graves' hyperthyroidism and ophthalmopathy. In the ophthalmopathy cohort, Clinical Activity Score was at least 3, NOSPECS grade at least 4, and duration under 3 months. Used for diagnoses were clinical symptoms, serum thyroxine and TRAb, thyroid ultrasound and orbital computed tomography. Study-level results: Expanded thyroid clonotypes (above 0.001) were mostly also found in blood.

This clonotype was recorded at least ten times. The antigen is not known. CDR3 length equals 15 residues. V gave up 1 base and J gave up 13 bases, with 17 bases separating them. Per the germline V gene, CDR1 is LNHNV and CDR2 is YYDKDF (reference sequence). TCR beta CDR3 region amplification was performed from RNA transcripts. Researchers ran a first-round RT-PCR on the TCR CDR3 using the HTBI primer set. One entry per CDR3 protein results from TCRdb running MiXCR on the multiplex PCR reads. The profile shows some 570,000 distinct CDR3 sequences, about 14% of them singletons. The TCR comes from a woman younger than 30 with Graves' ophthalmopathy. The rearrangement uses TRBV15 and TRBJ1-6, with a tentative D call TRBD1 (5 bases). The sequenced sample consisted of blood. This CDR3 reads CATSRVGDGGGPLHF. CDR3 DNA: TGTGCCACCAGCAGAGTCGGCGACGGTGGGGGGCCCCTCCACTTT.